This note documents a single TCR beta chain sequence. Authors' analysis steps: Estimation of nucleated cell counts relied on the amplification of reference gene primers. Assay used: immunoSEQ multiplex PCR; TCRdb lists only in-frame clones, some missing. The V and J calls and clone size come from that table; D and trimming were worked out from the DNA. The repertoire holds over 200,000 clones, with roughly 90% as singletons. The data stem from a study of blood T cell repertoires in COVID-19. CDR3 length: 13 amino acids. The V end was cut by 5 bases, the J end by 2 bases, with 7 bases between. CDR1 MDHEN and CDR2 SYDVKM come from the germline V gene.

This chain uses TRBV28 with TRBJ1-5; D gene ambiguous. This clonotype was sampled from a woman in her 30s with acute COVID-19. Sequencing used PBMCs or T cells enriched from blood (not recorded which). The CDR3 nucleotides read TGTGCCAGCAGTCCCGGGGGCAATCAGCCCCAGCATTTT. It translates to CASSPGGNQPQHF.